This TCR beta chain was sequenced for a study of T cells expressing NK-cell markers. cDNA encoding TCR beta was synthesized via 5'RACE template switching incorporating UMIs. From its re-call of the 5' RACE reads, TCRdb lists each CDR3 protein once, without DNA. The listing contains fewer than 200,000 distinct CDR3 sequences. The CDR3 sequence is 20 residues long. Per the germline V gene, CDR1 is SGHTA and CDR2 is FQGTGA. The chain combines TRBV7-3 with TRBJ2-3; the TCRdb D gene call, TRBD2, has no DNA to confirm it. The receptor was derived from a woman aged 18-70 years in good health. Sequencing used blood T cells: a sorted CD56 or NKG2C T cell subset, CD4+ or CD8+ T cells, or bulk PBMC T cells (not recorded which). The CDR3 sequence is CASSLPRGSGGANPRDTQYF.